This entry lists 14 T cell receptor beta chains sequenced from one sample in a study of blood T cells in healthy people across ages. It was with a sample-barcoded 5' primer and a J-beta primer mix that a second PCR of roughly 7 to 11 cycles was run. TCRdb reprocessed the 5' RACE reads via MiXCR and lists one record per CDR3 protein. The sample has about 900,000 distinct CDR3 sequences; about 48% are singletons. What was sequenced was blood. These TCRs come from a man younger than 40 in good health.

The chain links TRBV11-2 to TRBJ2-1, with D tentatively TRBD2 (6 bases). The V gene's germline CDR1 is SGHAT and CDR2 FQNNGV. V gave up 5 bases and J gave up 10 bases, with 15 bases separating them. The CDR3 length is 13 residues. The CDR3 DNA reads TGTGCCAGCAGCGTCGGCCCCGGGGGAGAGCAGTTCTTC. Translated, it gives CASSVGPGGEQFF.

J is TRBJ2-3 and V is TRBV10-3; TRBD2 matches at 8 bases. CDR1 is ENHRY, CDR2 SYGVKD, per germline. With 2 bases clipped from V and 2 bases from J, the junction kept 12 bases outside the gene matches. The CDR3 consists of 18 residues. CDR3 amino acids: CAISEPTRSGSFTDTQYF. CDR3 bases: TGTGCCATCAGTGAGCCGACTCGGAGCGGGAGTTTCACAGATACGCAGTATTTT.

The chain links TRBV20-1 to TRBJ1-5; no clear D gene. This CDR3 comprises 14 residues. The germline V gene has CDR1 DFQATT and CDR2 SNEGSKA (reference sequence). V shed 5 bases and J shed 3 bases, with 14 bases lying between them. The CDR3 protein is CSAQAVNTNQPQHF. DNA for the CDR3: TGCAGTGCTCAGGCGGTTAACACCAATCAGCCCCAGCATTTT.

V is TRBV20-1 and J is TRBJ2-4; D assignment may be TRBD1 or TRBD2 (5 bases each). The J call may be wrong; the DNA end is better matched by TRBJ2-7. CDR1 and CDR2 from the germline V gene are DFQATT and SNEGSKA (reference sequence). The length of the CDR3 is 15 residues. CDR3 DNA: TGCAGTGCTCCCCTCCGGGGCTCCAACTCCTACGAGCAGTACTTC. Protein: CSAPLRGSNSYEQYF.

The chain carries TRBV5-1 and TRBJ2-7, with D tentatively TRBD1 or TRBD2 (6 bases each). Looked up from germline, CDR1 is SGHRS and CDR2 is YFSETQ. The CDR3 contains 16 residues. Trimming took 3 bases from V and 1 from J, leaving 17 bases between them. The CDR3: CASSYASGDLSYEQYF. Here the CDR3 DNA reads TGCGCCAGCAGCTACGCATCAGGGGACTTATCCTACGAGCAGTACTTC.

The V gene is TRBV5-6, the J gene TRBJ2-7; TRBD1 matches 9 bases. CDR1 SGHDT and CDR2 YYEEEE come from the germline V gene. The CDR3 extends over 16 amino acids. The J segment lost 0 bases and the V segment lost 4 bases, leaving 8 bases of the junction unmatched. The CDR3 bases are TGTGCCAGCAGCCCTACCGGGACAGGGCGCTCCTACGAGCAGTACTTC. The encoded protein is CASSPTGTGRSYEQYF.

The chain carries TRBV27 and TRBJ2-5; 9 bases agree with TRBD1. The CDR3 has 13 residues. The germline gives CDR1 MNHEY, CDR2 SMNVEV (reference sequence). V shed 6 bases, J shed 11 bases, and the junction held 10 bases outside the gene matches. The CDR3 bases are TGTGCCAGCAGATGGAGGACAGGGGTCGGGCAGTACTTC. It specifies CASRWRTGVGQYF.

The CDR3 is CASSLPGGTGELFF. The CDR3 bases are TGTGCCAGCAGCTTACCTGGGGGGACCGGGGAGCTGTTTTTT. The chain couples TRBV7-2 to TRBJ2-2; D is possibly TRBD2 (6 bases). The V gene lost 2 bases and the J gene lost 5 bases, with 9 bases spanning the gap. The CDR3 contains 14 residues. The germline CDR1 and CDR2 sequences are SGHTA and FQGNSA.

This chain links TRBV9 with TRBJ2-3, with D possibly TRBD1 on 6 matching bases. The CDR3 loop spans 18 amino acids. Germline loops: CDR1 SGDLS, CDR2 YYNGEE. Deletions cut 4 bases from V and 0 bases from J, with 21 bases between. This CDR3 is CASSPSTVGQLSTDTQYF. The CDR3 DNA reads TGTGCCAGCAGCCCCTCCACTGTCGGACAGTTGAGCACAGATACGCAGTATTTT.

This clonotype was recorded at least ten times. The chain has TRBV7-2 and TRBJ1-4, with D unresolved. The CDR3 runs 13 residues. Germline V CDR1 and CDR2: SGHTA, FQGNSA. With 5 bases removed from V and 4 bases from J, the gap between germline ends came to 8 bases. This CDR3 is CASSPWDNEKLFF. The CDR3 DNA is TGTGCCAGCAGCCCTTGGGATAATGAAAAACTGTTTTTT. Full variable domain (outside the CDR3, taken from reference TRBV7-2 and TRBJ1-4): GAGVSQSPSNKVTEKGKDVELRCDPISGHTALYWYRQSLGQGLEFLIYFQGNSAPDKSGLPSDRFSAERTGGSVSTLTIQRTQQEDSAVYLCASSPWDNEKLFFGSGTQLSVL.

This clonotype has more than one count but fewer than ten. The DNA of the CDR3 is TGTGCCAGCAGTTACAGGAAGGGGCTTAACAACGAGCAGTACTTC. Amino acids: CASSYRKGLNNEQYF. The V call is TRBV6-2 or TRBV6-3, the J call TRBJ2-7; maybe TRBD1 (5 bases). V dropped 2 bases and J dropped 5 bases, with 16 bases sitting between them. Germline V gene sequence: CDR1 MNHEY, CDR2 SVGEGT. The CDR3 is 15 residues long.

This clonotype was picked up one time. The germline gene is not matched at one end of the junction; a read error may be the cause. This chain connects TRBV7-9 to TRBJ2-1; TRBD1 might be the D (6 bases). Germline-derived CDR1 and CDR2 are SEHNR and FQNEAQ (reference sequence). This CDR3 is built from 17 residues. CDR3 bases: TGTGCCAGCAGCGGACGACGACAGGCTCAACCCTACAATGAGCAGCTCTTC. Its translation: CASSGRRQAQPYNEQLF. Filled out from reference TRBV7-9 and TRBJ2-1, the complete variable domain reads DTGVSQNPRHKITKRGQNVTFRCDPISEHNRLYWYRQTLGQGPEFLTYFQNEAQLEKSRLLSDRFSAERPKGSFSTLEIQRTEQGDSAMYLCASSGRRQAQPYNEQLFGPGTRLTVL.

The rearrangement links TRBV7-3 to TRBJ1-2; the D gene is possibly TRBD1 (5 bases). Trimming took 6 bases from V and 4 from J, leaving 18 bases between them. This CDR3 comprises 15 residues. Germline CDR1 is SGHTA and CDR2 is FQGTGA. As DNA, the CDR3 is TGTGCCAGCAGGCCCGAGGCAGGGTCGAGCTATGGCTACACCTTC. Translating it yields CASRPEAGSSYGYTF.

In its sample, this clonotype was seen a few times. The genes are TRBV20-1 and TRBJ1-5; D is unresolved. CDR1 DFQATT and CDR2 SNEGSKA come from the germline V gene (reference sequence). The CDR3 contains 13 residues. Trimming stripped 3 bases from V and 4 bases from J, with 10 bases between. The CDR3 DNA reads TGCAGTGCTAGGGCCTGGGCTAATCAGCCCCAGCATTTT. Protein sequence: CSARAWANQPQHF.